These 7 T cell receptor beta chains were all obtained from the same sample, sequenced in a study of blood T cell repertoires in COVID-19. Some clones are missing from TCRdb's copy, which holds only in-frame ones; the method was immunoSEQ multiplex PCR. The profile shows under 300,000 clones, about 89% of them singletons. Sequencing used PBMCs or T cells enriched from blood (not recorded which). The receptors here all came from a man aged 35 to 55 who had recovered from COVID-19.

The genes are TRBV19 and TRBJ2-7, with TRBD1 matching 8 bases. The CDR3 length is 15 residues. With V trimmed by 1 base and J by 3 bases, 5 bases remained unmatched. CDR1 and CDR2 from the germline V gene are LNHDA and SQIVND (reference sequence). The CDR3 DNA follows: TGTGCCAGTAGTATAGCCCGGGACAGGCTCTACGAGCAGTACTTC. As protein: CASSIARDRLYEQYF.

CDR3 in amino acids: CASSPQTGNTGELFF. The CDR3 DNA follows: TGCGCCAGCAGCCCCCAGACAGGGAACACCGGGGAGCTGTTTTTT. This sequence joins TRBV5-1 and TRBJ2-2; TRBD1 might be the D (6 bases). CDR3 length equals 15 residues. Germline V gives CDR1 SGHRS, CDR2 YFSETQ. The V and J ends lost 4 bases and 1 base respectively, with 11 bases between them.

The rearrangement links TRBV7-3 to TRBJ1-1; tentative D call: TRBD1 (6 bases). Trimming shortened V by 3 bases and J by 6 bases, and 14 bases separated the two germline ends. The germline CDR1 and CDR2 sequences are SGHTA and FQGTGA. The CDR3 contains 14 residues. CDR3 nucleotides: TGTGCCAGCAGCTTGGGACATTCAACCTCTGAAGCTTTCTTT. Amino acids: CASSLGHSTSEAFF.

The chain joins TRBV11-1 to TRBJ1-2; TRBD1 matches 10 bases. The CDR3 runs to 14 residues. Trimming took 5 bases from V and 5 from J; bases not matched to a gene: 5. From germline, CDR1 is SGHAT and CDR2 FQDESV (reference sequence). This chain's CDR3 is CASSADRGSYGYTF. CDR3 bases: TGTGCCAGCAGCGCGGACAGGGGGTCATATGGCTACACCTTC.

The rearrangement uses TRBV5-1 and TRBJ2-5, with no clear D. Germline V CDR1 and CDR2: SGHRS, YFSETQ. The CDR3 consists of 16 residues. V lost 0 bases to trimming and J lost 5 bases, with 17 bases between them. This chain's CDR3 is CASSLVFGRKNETQYF. CDR3 nucleotides: TGCGCCAGCAGCTTGGTGTTTGGCAGGAAGAACGAGACCCAGTACTTC.

This sequence joins TRBV5-4 and TRBJ2-7, with TRBD2 as a possible D gene (6 bases). Trimming took off 5 bases at V and 9 bases at J, with 18 bases between the two ends. The CDR3 length is 13 residues. In germline, CDR1 is SGHNT, CDR2 YYREEE (reference sequence). As DNA, the CDR3 is TGTGCCAGCAGACCCGGGACTGCGGGTTGGCAGTACTTC. Encoded protein: CASRPGTAGWQYF.

The CDR3 region has the DNA TGTGCCAGCAGCTTGGCTCAGTACCCCTACGAGCAGTACTTC. Translation gives CASSLAQYPYEQYF. The rearrangement joins TRBV5-4 to TRBJ2-7, with D unresolved. V dropped 0 bases and J dropped 2 bases, with 9 bases sitting between them. Germline V gives CDR1 SGHNT, CDR2 YYREEE (reference sequence). The CDR3 has 14 amino acids. Variable domain in full (rest from reference TRBV5-4 and TRBJ2-7): ETGVTQSPTHLIKTRGQQVTLRCSSQSGHNTVSWYQQALGQGPQFIFQYYREEENGRGNFPPRFSGLQFPNYSSELNVNALELDDSALYLCASSLAQYPYEQYFGPGTRLTVT.